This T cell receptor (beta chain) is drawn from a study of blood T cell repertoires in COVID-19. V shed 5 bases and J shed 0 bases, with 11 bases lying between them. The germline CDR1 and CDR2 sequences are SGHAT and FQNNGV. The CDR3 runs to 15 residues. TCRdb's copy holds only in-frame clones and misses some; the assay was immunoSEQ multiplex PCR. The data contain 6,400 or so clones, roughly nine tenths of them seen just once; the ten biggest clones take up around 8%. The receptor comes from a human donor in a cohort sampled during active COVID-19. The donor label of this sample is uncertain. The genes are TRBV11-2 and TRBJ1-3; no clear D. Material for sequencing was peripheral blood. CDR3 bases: TGTGCCAGCAGCCCCGACGGGAGCTCTGGAAACACCATATATTTT. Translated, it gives CASSPDGSSGNTIYF. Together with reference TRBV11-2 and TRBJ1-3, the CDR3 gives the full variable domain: EAGVAQSPRYKIIEKRQSVAFWCNPISGHATLYWYQQILGQGPKLLIQFQNNGVVDDSQLPKDRFSAERLKGVDSTLKIQPAKLEDSAVYLCASSPDGSSGNTIYFGEGSWLTVV.